This TCR beta chain was found in a study of Graves' ophthalmopathy and Graves' hyperthyroidism (dated by TCRdb to 2016 to 2018). Background on the whole study: Peripheral blood samples were taken at the time of initial diagnosis, before any treatment was given. In total, approximately 130 blood samples were TCR-sequenced: some 43 ophthalmopathy, 75 hyperthyroidism and roughly 17 hyperthyroidism-to-ophthalmopathy patients. T-cell repertoires of thyroid tissue and blood were compared in several hyperthyroidism patients. A discovery set of 90 to 100 patients (approximately 42 ophthalmopathy, under 65 stable hyperthyroidism) was enrolled to explore V-J signatures distinguishing ophthalmopathy from hyperthyroidism. The study used TCR beta repertoire signatures to distinguish Graves' ophthalmopathy from Graves' hyperthyroidism and to predict progression to ophthalmopathy. After sampling, hyperthyroidism patients received methimazole starting at 30 mg daily, and ophthalmopathy patients received high-dose intravenous methylprednisolone. An independent validation cohort comprised around 19 hyperthyroidism patients and 15 to 17 patients who later progressed from hyperthyroidism to ophthalmopathy. The 85 to 100 discovery patients were randomly split 7:3 into training and test sets. Findings and caveats that apply to the study as a whole: Sample size was not statistically predetermined, and group allocation was not concealed from the investigators. Most expanded thyroid clonotypes with a frequency above 0.001 also appeared in blood, which suggests that blood repertoires may reflect the immune response in the thyroid. In cross-validation, the 13-signature model distinguished ophthalmopathy from stable hyperthyroidism with around 90% sensitivity and roughly 84% specificity, while in the test set the corresponding values were roughly 80% and 75%. In validation, the model predicted ophthalmopathy progression with 70.59% sensitivity and less than 80% specificity; 12 predicted patients were CT-confirmed with GO in a median of approximately 6.5 months.

For repertoire sequencing, the TCR beta CDR3 regions were amplified from RNA transcripts. The first round was an RT-PCR using HTBI primers with the Qiagen OneStep RT-PCR kit, and this first round was followed by a second-round multiplex PCR, then size selection and purification. Libraries were sequenced paired-end with 100 bp reads on an Illumina HiSeq2000. In the source study's methods: Reads were processed with SOAPnuke, discarding reads with adapters, uncalled bases, mean Phred below 15, or no exact constant-primer or identifier match. High-quality paired reads were merged with COPE v1.2.5. Each unique nucleotide sequence was treated as a clonotype, and MiTCR v1.1 was used to align the clonotypes to the IMGT TRB V, D and J references. The analysis was limited to V-J combinations with a frequency above 0.0001, which together covered 99% to 99.2% of repertoires. A TCR clonal expansion and chaos score per V-J combination was defined as the ratio of F50 clonal expansion to chaos observed in the TCRdist matrix. Features were reduced by Welch's t-statistics and random forest to some 13 V-J combinations, which fed a naive Bayes classifier. The similarity between thyroid and blood repertoires was quantified using the Morisita-Horn index. Clones were called with MiXCR by TCRdb after fastp trimmed the public reads at Q25, and only in-frame beta chains were retained. Entries that share a CDR3 protein sequence are merged under the most common genes and DNA. These V and J calls rely on TCRdb rather than the paper's analysis. This sample holds about half a million distinct CDR3 sequences; around 14% were observed only once. The ten most abundant clones make up around 9.8% of the sample.

The germline V gene sets CDR1 to SGHAT and CDR2 to FQNNGV. The CDR3 measures 15 amino acids from cysteine to phenylalanine. This entry keeps only the CDR3 DNA: 45 bases, framed from base 1. This clonotype was seen many times. The target of this receptor is not known. The germline gene is not matched at one end of the junction; a read error may be the cause. Patients with ophthalmopathy had moderately to severely active disease, with a Clinical Activity Score of 3 or more, a NOSPECS grade of 4 or more, and a disease duration of less than 3 months. Patients were excluded if they had other autoimmune diseases, uncontrolled infections, pregnancy or lactation. Diagnosis was based on clinical symptoms, serum thyroxine, TRAb, thyroid ultrasound and orbital computed tomography. PBMCs were isolated from about 9 ml of fresh peripheral blood by Ficoll-Paque density gradient centrifugation. Trizol reagent was used to extract the total RNA, and its quality was then checked on an Agilent 2100 Bioanalyzer.

This receptor was obtained from a woman aged 25-40 years with Graves' ophthalmopathy. Donor details come from another sample of the same person, matched by shared clones. The rearranged chain carries TRBV11-2 and TRBJ1-6; 6 matching bases give a weak D call of TRBD1. Sequencing input: blood. The CDR3 amino acid sequence is: CAGSSTGPHNSPLHF. The nucleotide sequence reads TGTGCCGGCAGCTCTACAGGGCCCCATAATTCACCCCTCCACTTT.